The T cell receptor (beta chain) described here comes from a study of blood T cell repertoires in COVID-19. In the study overall: Spain, Italy and the United States supplied samples that represented acute and convalescent COVID-19. Sources were T cells, B-cell-depleted T cells, or PBMCs; the material itself was cDNA or gDNA.

With 2 bases removed from V and 4 bases from J, the gap between germline ends came to 8 bases. This CDR3 is built from 13 residues. Germline loops: CDR1 SGHRS, CDR2 YFSETQ. In the study's own analysis: Reference gene primers were amplified, and this amplification served to estimate nucleated cell counts. Profiled with immunoSEQ multiplex PCR; TCRdb holds only in-frame clones, not every one. V and J calls plus clone size are reproduced from that table; the DNA served to infer D and trimming. The repertoire holds 110,000 or so clones, around 90% seen once, with around 7.7% in the top ten. This sequence originates from a human donor in a cohort sampled during active COVID-19. The chain uses TRBV5-1 and TRBJ2-3; perhaps TRBD2 as D (5 bases). The sample taken for sequencing was peripheral blood. For the CDR3, the DNA is TGCGCCAGCAGCTTCGCTAGCCCAGATACGCAGTATTTT. Protein: CASSFASPDTQYF.